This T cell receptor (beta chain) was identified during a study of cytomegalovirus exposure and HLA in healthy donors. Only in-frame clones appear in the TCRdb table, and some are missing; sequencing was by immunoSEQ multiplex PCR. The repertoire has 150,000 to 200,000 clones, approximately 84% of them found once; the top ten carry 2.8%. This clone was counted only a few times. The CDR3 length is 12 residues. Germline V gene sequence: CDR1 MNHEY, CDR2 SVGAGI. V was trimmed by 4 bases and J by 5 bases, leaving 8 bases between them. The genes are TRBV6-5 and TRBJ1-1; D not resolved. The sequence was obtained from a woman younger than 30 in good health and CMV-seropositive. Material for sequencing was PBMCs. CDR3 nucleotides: TGTGCCAGCAGTTCCGGAGGGACTGAAGCTTTCTTT. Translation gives CASSSGGTEAFF.